This T cell receptor (beta chain) is from a study of Ad26.COV2.S vaccination and SARS-CoV-2 variants. Study findings and constraints: The authors reported substantial breadth in spike-specific CD8+ and CD4+ T cell responses after vaccination.

Germline CDR1 reads SGHKS; CDR2 reads YYEKEE (reference sequence). CDR3 length equals 15 residues. Trimming removed 1 base at V and 8 bases at J, with 17 bases between. Here immunoSEQ multiplex PCR was the method, and the copy in TCRdb shows in-frame clones only, minus some. This table holds about 480,000 clones, roughly 85% found once. With regard to this clone: The antigen remains undetermined.

Treatment reported: around 19 received Ad26.COV2.S at low or high dose, single or two shots; about 5 received placebo; per-sample allocation not given. The investigators took samples on day 63 after the first vaccine or placebo injection. Recruitment in Boston yielded a donor of adult age, 18-55 years. The specimen was peripheral blood, collected in a trial of Ad26.COV2.S vaccine versus placebo. The rearrangement links TRBV5-5 to TRBJ2-3; D is unresolved. This sequence was found in a person aged 18 to 59 who received the Ad26.COV2.S COVID-19 vaccine or a placebo. The CDR3 is CASSLSLSRSVTQYF. The CDR3 region has the DNA TGTGCCAGCAGCTTGTCCCTTTCAAGGTCGGTTACGCAGTATTTT. Combining the CDR3 with reference TRBV5-5 and TRBJ2-3 gives the whole variable domain DAGVTQSPTHLIKTRGQQVTLRCSPISGHKSVSWYQQVLGQGPQFIFQYYEKEERGRGNFPDRFSARQFPNYSSELNVNALLLGDSALYLCASSLSLSRSVTQYFGPGTRLTVL.